Listed here are 6 T cell receptor beta chains from one sample, sequenced in a study of blood T cell repertoires in COVID-19. Assay used: immunoSEQ multiplex PCR; TCRdb lists only in-frame clones, some missing. The sample includes 250,000 to 350,000 clones, approximately 90% seen only once; the top ten take under 15%. Specimen: peripheral blood. These receptors were taken from a woman aged 60-75 years with acute or convalescent COVID-19.

CDR3 amino acids: CASSQEAGIFSGANVLTF. The CDR3 nucleotides are TGTGCCAGCAGCCAAGAGGCAGGAATCTTCTCTGGGGCCAACGTCCTGACTTTC. The genes are TRBV3-1 (or the pseudogene TRBV3-2) and TRBJ2-6; D not certain. CDR3 length equals 18 residues. Germline V gene data show CDR1 as LGHDT and CDR2 as YNNKEL (reference sequence). Trimming stripped 0 bases from V and 0 bases from J, with 12 bases between.

The rearrangement links TRBV10-3 to TRBJ2-7; 11 bases fit TRBD2. CDR1 and CDR2 from the germline V gene are ENHRY and SYGVKD. The CDR3 is 15 residues long. Trimming took 6 bases from V and 5 from J; bases not matched to a gene: 9. The CDR3 nucleotides read TGTGCCATCAGCCCACTAGCGGGAGTCGGGAACGAGCAGTACTTC. As protein: CAISPLAGVGNEQYF.

The genes are TRBV18 and TRBJ1-1; D not resolved. Trimming cost V 8 bases and J 4 bases, with 14 bases left between them. CDR3 length equals 13 residues. Germline values: CDR1 KGHSH, CDR2 LQKENI. The CDR3 loop reads CASRGGPGTEAFF. Written as DNA, the CDR3 is TGTGCCAGCAGAGGAGGGCCGGGCACTGAAGCTTTCTTT. The whole variable domain, filled in from reference TRBV18 and TRBJ1-1, reads NAGVMQNPRHLVRRRGQEARLRCSPMKGHSHVYWYRQLPEEGLKFMVYLQKENIIDESGMPKERFSAEFPKEGPSILRIQQVVRGDSAAYFCASRGGPGTEAFFGQGTRLTVV.

The chain recombines TRBV4-2 with TRBJ2-7; 8 nucleotides match TRBD1. The CDR3 sequence is 16 residues long. Germline values: CDR1 LGHNA, CDR2 YNFKEQ. V shed 5 bases and J 2 bases; nucleotides not matched to a gene: 11. The CDR3 DNA reads as TGTGCCAGCAGCTTAGTTCGAGGACAGGGTACCTACGAGCAGTACTTC. This encodes CASSLVRGQGTYEQYF.

CDR3 residues: CASRTGDQPNEKLFF. Written as DNA, the CDR3 is TGTGCCAGCAGGACAGGCGACCAACCGAATGAAAAACTGTTTTTT. The V gene is TRBV2, the J gene TRBJ1-4; the D gene is possibly TRBD1 (6 bases). The germline CDR1 and CDR2 sequences are SNHLY and FYNNEI. The CDR3 loop spans 15 amino acids. Trimming took off 6 bases at V and 5 bases at J, with 16 bases between the two ends.

CDR3 in amino acids: CASSLGREHEQYF. CDR3 DNA: TGTGCCAGCAGCTTGGGGAGGGAGCACGAGCAGTACTTC. The genes are TRBV5-6 and TRBJ2-7; weak D call: TRBD2 (6 bases). The V gene lost 0 bases and the J gene lost 5 bases, with 9 bases spanning the gap. Germline CDR1 is SGHDT and CDR2 is YYEEEE. The CDR3 is 13 amino acids.